The rows below give T cell receptor beta chains drawn from one sample of a study of T cell responses to AZD1222 COVID-19 vaccine. Repertoires were generated with immunoSEQ multiplex PCR, while TCRdb's copy carries only in-frame clones and drops some. The sample contains 180,000 or so clones, roughly 90% of which appear only once. Source: peripheral blood, taken 28 days after the second AZD1222 dose. The receptors originated from an adult who received the AZD1222 COVID-19 vaccine. Each CDR3 is given with its conserved first and last residue. A D gene is named only where the DNA matches it firmly. Expanded clones are given a class, and other clones once, few, many or no size at all.

J,V,size,D,DNA,CDR3
TRBJ2-3,TRBV24-1,.,TRBD2,TGTGCCACCAGTAAGGGGCGGGGGGGATACACAGATACGCAGTATTTT,CATSKGRGGYTDTQYF
TRBJ2-3,TRBV29-1,.,.,TGCAGCGTTTGCGGCTGGGGGACAGATACGCAGTATTTT,CSVCGWGTDTQYF
TRBJ1-1,TRBV2,.,.,TGTGCCAGCAGTCGTACAGGGTTGGAAGCTTTCTTT,CASSRTGLEAFF
TRBJ2-1,TRBV14,.,TRBD1,TGTGCCAGCAGCCGCGGCACAGGGGGGCTAAATGAGCAGTTCTTC,CASSRGTGGLNEQFF
TRBJ1-4,TRBV4-3,.,.,TGCGCCAGCAGCCAAGCCCCCGGGACGTTAAATGAAAAACTGTTTTTT,CASSQAPGTLNEKLFF
TRBJ1-5,TRBV7-2,.,.,TGTGCCAGCAGCTTGAAAGGGGGGAACAATCAGCCCCAGCATTTT,CASSLKGGNNQPQHF
TRBJ2-7,TRBV5-1,.,TRBD2,TGCGCCAGCAGCTTGGGAGCGGGAGGAGGCTACGAGCAGTACTTC,CASSLGAGGGYEQYF
TRBJ2-7,TRBV6-5,.,TRBD2,TGTGCCAGCAGTAGGGGAGGGTCCTACGAGCAGTACTTC,CASSRGGSYEQYF
TRBJ2-7,TRBV11-2,once,.,TGTGCCAGCAGCCTGACCCCCTACGAGCAGTACTTC,CASSLTPYEQYF
TRBJ2-1,TRBV5-6,few,.,TGTGCCAGCAGCTTGTACACAGGGTACAATGAGCAGTTCTTC,CASSLYTGYNEQFF
TRBJ2-7,TRBV5-1,.,.,TGCGCCAGCAGCTTGGGGGCAGGGGAGGGCGAGCAGTACTTC,CASSLGAGEGEQYF
TRBJ1-5,TRBV18,.,.,TGTGCCAGCTCACCAGGTAGCAATCAGCCCCAGCATTTT,CASSPGSNQPQHF
TRBJ2-7,TRBV4-1,.,.,TGCGCCAGCAGCCAAGCCCAGTCCTACGAGCAGTACTTC,CASSQAQSYEQYF
TRBJ1-1,TRBV7-3,.,.,TGTGCCAGCAGCTTAAGTCTGAACACTGAAGCTTTCTTT,CASSLSLNTEAFF
TRBJ2-1,TRBV27,.,TRBD2,TGTGCCAGCAGTTTCGGGACTAGCGGATACAATGAGCAGTTCTTC,CASSFGTSGYNEQFF
TRBJ2-4,TRBV30,.,.,TGTGCCTGGAGTATCCGGGCGAGTTTAGCCAAAAACATTCAGTACTTC,CAWSIRASLAKNIQYF
TRBJ2-3,TRBV10-3,.,.,TGTGCCACTCGGGGGCCGCTCACAGATACGCAGTATTTT,CATRGPLTDTQYF
TRBJ2-7,TRBV2,.,.,TGTGCCAGCAGTGTCAGGGGTTTCTCCTACGAGCAGTACTTC,CASSVRGFSYEQYF
TRBJ2-7,TRBV21-1,.,.,TGTGCCAGCAGCAAAGACACGTCGGGGGCGGCCTCCTACGAGCAGTACTTC,CASSKDTSGAASYEQYF
TRBJ1-2,TRBV15,.,.,TGTGCCACCAGCAGACTAAACTATGGCTACACCTTC,CATSRLNYGYTF
TRBJ2-3,TRBV19,.,TRBD2,TGTGCCAGTAGTACAATACTAGCGGGAGGGCCAACAGATACGCAGTATTTT,CASSTILAGGPTDTQYF
TRBJ1-1,TRBV12-5,.,TRBD1,TGTGCTAGTGGTTTGGGACAGGGTAGTGGTGTGAACACTGAAGCTTTCTTT,CASGLGQGSGVNTEAFF
TRBJ2-7,TRBV7-8,.,.,TGTGCCAGCAGCTTAGATAGGGGGGACTACGAGCAGTACTTC,CASSLDRGDYEQYF
TRBJ1-1,TRBV3-1/TRBV3-2,.,TRBD1,TGTGCCAGCAGCCGTTGGACAGGGGCGAACACTGAAGCTTTCTTT,CASSRWTGANTEAFF
TRBJ2-7,TRBV9,.,.,TGTGCCAGCAGCGCCACGGTCGGTGCCCCCTACGAGCAGTACTTC,CASSATVGAPYEQYF
TRBJ1-3,TRBV18,.,TRBD1,TGTGCCAGCTCACGGGACAGGGTTTTAGCTGGAAACACCATATATTTT,CASSRDRVLAGNTIYF
TRBJ2-1,TRBV25-1,once,TRBD2,TGTGCCAGCAGTGGGGGGACTAGCGGGAGGAAGAGGAGTGATGAGCAGTTCTTC,CASSGGTSGRKRSDEQFF
TRBJ1-3,TRBV6-5,.,.,TGTGCCAGCAGTAAAATAGGAACTGGAAACACCATATATTTT,CASSKIGTGNTIYF
TRBJ2-1,TRBV7-9,few,TRBD2,TGTGCCAGCAGCTTCAGCGGGAGTCTTGCCAATGAGCAGTTCTTC,CASSFSGSLANEQFF